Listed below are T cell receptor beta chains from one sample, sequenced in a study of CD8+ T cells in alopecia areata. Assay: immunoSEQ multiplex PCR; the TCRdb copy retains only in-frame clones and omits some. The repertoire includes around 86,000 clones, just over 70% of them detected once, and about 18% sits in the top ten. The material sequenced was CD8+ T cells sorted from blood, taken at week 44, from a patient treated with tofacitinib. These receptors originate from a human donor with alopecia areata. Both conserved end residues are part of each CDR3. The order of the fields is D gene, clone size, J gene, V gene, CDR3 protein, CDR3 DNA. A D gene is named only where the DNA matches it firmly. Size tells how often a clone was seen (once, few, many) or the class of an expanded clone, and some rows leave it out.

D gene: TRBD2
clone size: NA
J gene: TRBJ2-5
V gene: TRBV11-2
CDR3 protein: CASSHPVGGVDPPDF
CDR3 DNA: TGTGCCAGCAGCCATCCCGTGGGAGGGGTCGATCCCCCGGACTTC

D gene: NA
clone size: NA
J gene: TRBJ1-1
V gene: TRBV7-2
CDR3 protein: CASSLVYGSPGTEAFF
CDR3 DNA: TGTGCCAGCAGCTTAGTTTACGGATCCCCGGGGACTGAAGCTTTCTTT

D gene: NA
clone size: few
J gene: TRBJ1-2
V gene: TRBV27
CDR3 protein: CASSLSGFRGYTF
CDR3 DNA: TGTGCCAGCAGTTTATCAGGGTTCCGCGGCTACACCTTC

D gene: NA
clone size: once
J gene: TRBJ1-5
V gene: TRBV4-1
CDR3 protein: CASSLVLGQPQHF
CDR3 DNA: TGCGCCAGCAGCCTCGTGTTAGGTCAGCCCCAGCATTTT

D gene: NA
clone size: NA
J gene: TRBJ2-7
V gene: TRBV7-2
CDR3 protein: CASSQTDAYEQYF
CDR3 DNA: TGTGCCAGCAGTCAGACTGATGCCTACGAGCAGTACTTC

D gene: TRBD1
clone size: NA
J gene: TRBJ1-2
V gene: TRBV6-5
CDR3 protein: CASSYARGQGYTF
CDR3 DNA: TGTGCCAGCAGTTATGCCAGGGGGCAAGGCTACACCTTC

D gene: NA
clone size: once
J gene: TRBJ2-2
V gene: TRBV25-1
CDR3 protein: CASSATARTNTGELFF
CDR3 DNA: TGTGCCAGCAGTGCTACAGCGAGAACGAACACCGGGGAGCTGTTTTTT

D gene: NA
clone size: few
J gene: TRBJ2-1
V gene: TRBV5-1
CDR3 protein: CASSLPGSSYNEQFF
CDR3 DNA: TGCGCCAGCAGCTTGCCGGGCAGCTCCTACAATGAGCAGTTCTTC

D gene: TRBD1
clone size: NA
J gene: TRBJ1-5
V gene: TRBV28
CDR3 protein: CASSSQYRGGNQPQHF
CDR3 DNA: TGTGCCAGCAGTTCTCAATACAGGGGTGGCAATCAGCCCCAGCATTTT

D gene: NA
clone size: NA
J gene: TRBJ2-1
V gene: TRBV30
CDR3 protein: CAWSGGPGQYEQFF
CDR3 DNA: TGTGCCTGGAGTGGCGGACCCGGTCAATATGAGCAGTTCTTC

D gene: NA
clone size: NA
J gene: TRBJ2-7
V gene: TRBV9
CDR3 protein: CASSSTGQSYEQYF
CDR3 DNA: TGTGCCAGCAGCTCCACTGGACAGTCCTACGAGCAGTACTTC

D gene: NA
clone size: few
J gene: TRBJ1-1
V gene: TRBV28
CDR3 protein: CASGRAMNTEAFF
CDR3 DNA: TGTGCCAGCGGTCGGGCAATGAACACTGAAGCTTTCTTT

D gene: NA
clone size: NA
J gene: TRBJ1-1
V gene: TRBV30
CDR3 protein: CAWRKQGISMLGTEAFF
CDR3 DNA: TGTGCCTGGCGAAAACAGGGAATATCGATGTTGGGCACTGAAGCTTTCTTT

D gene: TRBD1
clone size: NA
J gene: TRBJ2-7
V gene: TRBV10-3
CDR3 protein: CAIRTGAVYEQYF
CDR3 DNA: TGTGCCATCAGAACAGGGGCGGTGTACGAGCAGTACTTC

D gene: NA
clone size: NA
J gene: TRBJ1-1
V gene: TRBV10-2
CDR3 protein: CASSESKVRYYMNTEAFF
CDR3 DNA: TGCGCCAGCAGTGAGTCGAAGGTCAGATACTACATGAACACTGAAGCTTTCTTT

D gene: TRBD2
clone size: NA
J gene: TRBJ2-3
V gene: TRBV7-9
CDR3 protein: CASSPPAGGPLGQYF
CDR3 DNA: TGTGCCAGCAGCCCACCAGCGGGGGGGCCTTTGGGGCAGTATTTT

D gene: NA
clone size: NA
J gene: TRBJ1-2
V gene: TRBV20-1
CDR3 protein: CSGLGEYGYTF
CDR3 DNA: TGCAGTGGATTGGGGGAGTATGGCTACACCTTC

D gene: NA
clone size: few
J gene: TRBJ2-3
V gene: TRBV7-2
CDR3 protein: CASSRDTSATDTQYF
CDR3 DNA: TGTGCCAGCAGCCGGGATACCTCAGCGACAGATACGCAGTATTTT

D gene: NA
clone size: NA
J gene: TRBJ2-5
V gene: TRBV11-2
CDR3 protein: CASSLAGRAETQYF
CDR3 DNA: TGTGCCAGCAGCTTAGCGGGCAGGGCGGAGACCCAGTACTTC

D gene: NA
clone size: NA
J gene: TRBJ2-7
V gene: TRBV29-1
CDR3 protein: CSVAGTGDSYEQYF
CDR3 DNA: TGCAGCGTCGCCGGGACGGGGGACTCCTACGAGCAGTACTTC

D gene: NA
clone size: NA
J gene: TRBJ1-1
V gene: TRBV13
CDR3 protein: CASRTANTEAFF
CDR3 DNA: TGTGCCAGTCGGACAGCTAACACTGAAGCTTTCTTT

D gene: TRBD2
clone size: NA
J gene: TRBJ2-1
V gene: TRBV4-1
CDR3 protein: CASSQDLAGINEQFF
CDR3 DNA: TGCGCCAGCAGCCAAGATCTAGCGGGGATCAATGAGCAGTTCTTC

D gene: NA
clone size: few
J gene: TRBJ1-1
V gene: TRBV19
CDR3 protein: CASSIRGTEAFF
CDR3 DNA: TGTGCCAGTAGTATCCGCGGCACTGAAGCTTTCTTT

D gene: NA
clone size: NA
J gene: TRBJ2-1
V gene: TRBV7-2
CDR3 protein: CASSLGWARRNNEQFF
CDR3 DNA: TGTGCCAGCAGCTTAGGGTGGGCAAGGCGGAACAATGAGCAGTTCTTC

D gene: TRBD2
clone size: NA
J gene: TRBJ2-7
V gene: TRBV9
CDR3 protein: CASSIGLADSYEQYF
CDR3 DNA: TGTGCCAGCAGCATCGGACTAGCGGACTCCTACGAGCAGTACTTC

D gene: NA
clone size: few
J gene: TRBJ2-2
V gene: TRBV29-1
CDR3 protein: CSVPGVNTGELFF
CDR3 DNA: TGCAGCGTCCCAGGGGTTAACACCGGGGAGCTGTTTTTT

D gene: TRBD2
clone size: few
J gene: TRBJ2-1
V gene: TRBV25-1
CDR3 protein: CASSISLAGVYNEQFF
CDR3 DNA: TGTGCCAGCAGTATATCCCTAGCGGGAGTCTACAATGAGCAGTTCTTC

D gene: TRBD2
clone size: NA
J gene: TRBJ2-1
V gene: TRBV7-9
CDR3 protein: CASRPGGGGKEQFF
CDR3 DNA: TGTGCCAGTAGACCCGGCGGGGGAGGGAAGGAGCAGTTCTTC

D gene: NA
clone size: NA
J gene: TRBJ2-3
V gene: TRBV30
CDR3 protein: CAWTGTTDTQYF
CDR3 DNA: TGTGCCTGGACAGGGACAACAGATACGCAGTATTTT

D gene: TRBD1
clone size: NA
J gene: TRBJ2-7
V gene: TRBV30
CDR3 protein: CAWSLGTVGPYEQYF
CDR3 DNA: TGTGCCTGGAGTTTGGGGACAGTTGGCCCATACGAGCAGTACTTC

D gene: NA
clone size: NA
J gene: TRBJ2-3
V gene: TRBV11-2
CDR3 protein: CASSADTQYF
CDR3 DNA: TGTGCCAGCAGCGCAGATACGCAGTATTTT

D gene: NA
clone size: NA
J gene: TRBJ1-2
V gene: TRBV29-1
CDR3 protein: CSVEDQGAANYGYTF
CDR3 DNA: TGCAGCGTTGAAGATCAAGGGGCGGCTAACTATGGCTACACCTTC

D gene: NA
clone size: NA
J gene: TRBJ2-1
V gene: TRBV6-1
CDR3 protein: CASRMGGPEQFF
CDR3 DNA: TGTGCCAGCAGGATGGGGGGCCCTGAGCAGTTCTTC

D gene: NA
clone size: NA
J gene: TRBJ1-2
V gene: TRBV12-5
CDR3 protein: CASGLRQGNHGYTF
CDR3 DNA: TGTGCTAGTGGTTTGAGGCAAGGGAACCATGGCTACACCTTC

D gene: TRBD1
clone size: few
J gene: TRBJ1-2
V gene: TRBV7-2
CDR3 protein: CASSLEEGAGDYGYTF
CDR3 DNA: TGTGCCAGCAGCTTAGAAGAGGGGGCTGGGGACTATGGCTACACCTTC

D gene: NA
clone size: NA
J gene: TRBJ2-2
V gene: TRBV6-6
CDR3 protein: CASSYFAVETGELFF
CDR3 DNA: TGTGCCAGCAGTTACTTCGCGGTGGAGACCGGGGAGCTGTTTTTT

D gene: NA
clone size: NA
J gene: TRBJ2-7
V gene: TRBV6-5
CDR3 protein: CASTSDPGTYEQYF
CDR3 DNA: TGTGCCAGCACTTCTGACCCGGGAACCTACGAGCAGTACTTC

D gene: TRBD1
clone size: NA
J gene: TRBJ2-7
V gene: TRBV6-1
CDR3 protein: CASSEGQGYYEQYF
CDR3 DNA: TGTGCCAGCAGTGAAGGACAGGGGTACTACGAGCAGTACTTC

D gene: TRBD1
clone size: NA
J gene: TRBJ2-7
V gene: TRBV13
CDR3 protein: CASSSLRAGGWYEQYF
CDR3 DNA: TGTGCCAGCAGCTCACTACGGGCAGGGGGATGGTACGAGCAGTACTTC

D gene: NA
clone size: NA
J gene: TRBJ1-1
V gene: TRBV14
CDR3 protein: CASSLVGGRLEEAFF
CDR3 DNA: TGTGCCAGCAGCCTAGTCGGGGGCCGGCTGGAGGAAGCTTTCTTT

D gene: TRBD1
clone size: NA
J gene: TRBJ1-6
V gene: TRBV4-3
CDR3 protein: CASSQDRTGKSPLHF
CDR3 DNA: TGCGCCAGCAGCCAAGACCGGACAGGGAAATCACCCCTCCACTTT

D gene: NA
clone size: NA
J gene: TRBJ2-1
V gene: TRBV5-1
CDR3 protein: CASSLEQGLIHEQFF
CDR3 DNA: TGCGCCAGCAGCTTGGAACAGGGACTAATACATGAGCAGTTCTTC

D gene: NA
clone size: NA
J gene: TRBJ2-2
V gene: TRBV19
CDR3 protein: CASSPGTFAGELFF
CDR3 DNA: TGTGCCAGTAGTCCCGGGACGTTTGCCGGGGAGCTGTTTTTT

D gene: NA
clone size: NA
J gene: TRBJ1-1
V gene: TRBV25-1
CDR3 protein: CASEWGSEAFF
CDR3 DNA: TGTGCCAGCGAATGGGGATCTGAAGCTTTCTTT

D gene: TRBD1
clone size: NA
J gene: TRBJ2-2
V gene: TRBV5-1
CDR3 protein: CASKPRSGQTTGELFF
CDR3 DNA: TGCGCCAGCAAACCCAGGTCGGGACAGACCACCGGGGAGCTGTTTTTT

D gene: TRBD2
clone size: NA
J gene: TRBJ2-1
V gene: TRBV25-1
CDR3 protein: CASSGTSGGVYNEQFF
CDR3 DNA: TGTGCCAGCAGTGGGACTAGCGGGGGCGTGTACAATGAGCAGTTCTTC

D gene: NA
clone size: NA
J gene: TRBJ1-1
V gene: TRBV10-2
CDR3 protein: CASSEAGANTEAFF
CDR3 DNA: TGCGCCAGCAGTGAAGCGGGGGCGAACACTGAAGCTTTCTTT

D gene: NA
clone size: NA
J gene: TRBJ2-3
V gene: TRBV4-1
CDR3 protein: CASSQDLTDTQYF
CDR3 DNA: TGCGCCAGCAGCCAAGATCTCACAGATACGCAGTATTTT

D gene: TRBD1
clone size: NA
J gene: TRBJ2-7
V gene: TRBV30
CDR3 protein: CAWSGPGQGGYEQYF
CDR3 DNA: TGTGCCTGGAGTGGTCCGGGACAGGGGGGGTACGAGCAGTACTTC

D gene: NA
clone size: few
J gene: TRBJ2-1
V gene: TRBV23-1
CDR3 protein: CASSSPGGSGVDEQFF
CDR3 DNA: TGCGCCAGCAGTTCTCCAGGGGGATCGGGGGTAGATGAGCAGTTCTTC

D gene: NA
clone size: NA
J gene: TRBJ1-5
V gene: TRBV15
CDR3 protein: CATSRSNQPQHF
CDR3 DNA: TGTGCCACCAGCAGGAGTAATCAGCCCCAGCATTTT

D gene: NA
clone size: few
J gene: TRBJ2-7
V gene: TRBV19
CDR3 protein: CASSNPGNSYEQYF
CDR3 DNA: TGTGCCAGTAGTAATCCGGGAAACTCCTACGAGCAGTACTTC

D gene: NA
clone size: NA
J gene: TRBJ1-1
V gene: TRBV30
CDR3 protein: CAWTRWQLNTEAFF
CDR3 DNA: TGTGCCTGGACCAGATGGCAACTGAACACTGAAGCTTTCTTT

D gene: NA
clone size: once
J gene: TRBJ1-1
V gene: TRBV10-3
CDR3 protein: CAIRDTQNTEAFF
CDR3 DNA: TGTGCCATCCGAGACACACAGAACACTGAAGCTTTCTTT

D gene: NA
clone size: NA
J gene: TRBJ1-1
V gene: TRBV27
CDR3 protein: CASRIQTAQPEAFF
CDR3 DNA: TGTGCCAGCAGAATTCAGACAGCCCAGCCTGAAGCTTTCTTT

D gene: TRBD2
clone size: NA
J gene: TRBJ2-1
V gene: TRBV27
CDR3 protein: CASSFSSGENNEQFF
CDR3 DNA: TGTGCCAGCAGTTTTTCTAGCGGGGAAAACAATGAGCAGTTCTTC

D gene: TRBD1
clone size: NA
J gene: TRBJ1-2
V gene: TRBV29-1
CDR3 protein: CSAPDRVGGYTF
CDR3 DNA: TGCAGCGCCCCCGACAGGGTGGGCGGCTACACCTTC

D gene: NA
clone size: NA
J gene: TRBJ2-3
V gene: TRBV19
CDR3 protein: CASRGGTGSTDTQYF
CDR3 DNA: TGTGCCAGTAGGGGCGGGACGGGAAGCACAGATACGCAGTATTTT

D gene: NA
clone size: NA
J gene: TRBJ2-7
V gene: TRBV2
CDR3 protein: CASTEDTSGEQYF
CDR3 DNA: TGTGCCAGCACTGAAGATACTTCGGGGGAGCAGTACTTC